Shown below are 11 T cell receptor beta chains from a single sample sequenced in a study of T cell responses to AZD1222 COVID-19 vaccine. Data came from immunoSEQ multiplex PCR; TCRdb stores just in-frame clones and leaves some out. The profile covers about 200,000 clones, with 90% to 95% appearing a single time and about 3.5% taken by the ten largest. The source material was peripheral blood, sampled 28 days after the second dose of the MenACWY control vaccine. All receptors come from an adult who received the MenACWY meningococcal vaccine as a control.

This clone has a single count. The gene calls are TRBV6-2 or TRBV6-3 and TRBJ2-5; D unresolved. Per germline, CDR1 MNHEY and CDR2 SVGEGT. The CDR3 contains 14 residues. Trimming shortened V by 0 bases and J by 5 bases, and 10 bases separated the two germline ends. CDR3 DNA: TGTGCCAGCAGTTACTCGCTAGAGAGGGAGACCCAGTACTTC. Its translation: CASSYSLERETQYF.

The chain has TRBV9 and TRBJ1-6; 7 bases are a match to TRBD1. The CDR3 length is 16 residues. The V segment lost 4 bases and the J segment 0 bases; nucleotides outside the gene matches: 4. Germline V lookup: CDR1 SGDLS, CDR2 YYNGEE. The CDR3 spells CASSSGGSSYNSPLHF. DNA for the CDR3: TGTGCCAGCAGCTCAGGGGGGAGCTCCTATAATTCACCCCTCCACTTT.

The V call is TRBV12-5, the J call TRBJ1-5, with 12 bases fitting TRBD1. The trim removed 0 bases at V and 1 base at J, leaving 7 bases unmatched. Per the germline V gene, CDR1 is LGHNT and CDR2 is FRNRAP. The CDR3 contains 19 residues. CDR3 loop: CASGLVMGQGAWSNQPQHF. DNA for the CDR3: TGTGCTAGTGGTTTGGTTATGGGACAGGGGGCGTGGAGCAATCAGCCCCAGCATTTT.

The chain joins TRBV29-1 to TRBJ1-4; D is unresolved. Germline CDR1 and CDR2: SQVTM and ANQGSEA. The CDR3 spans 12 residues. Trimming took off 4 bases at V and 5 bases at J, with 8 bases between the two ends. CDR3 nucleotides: TGCAGCGTTGTATCGCCCAATGAAAAACTGTTTTTT. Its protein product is CSVVSPNEKLFF.

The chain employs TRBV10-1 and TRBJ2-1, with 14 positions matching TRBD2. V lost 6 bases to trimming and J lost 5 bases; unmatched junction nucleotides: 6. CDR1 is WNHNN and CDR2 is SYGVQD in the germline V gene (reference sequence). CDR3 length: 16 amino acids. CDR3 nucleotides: TGCGCCAGCAGCTACCAGGGACTAGCGGGAGACAATGAGCAGTTCTTC. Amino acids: CASSYQGLAGDNEQFF.

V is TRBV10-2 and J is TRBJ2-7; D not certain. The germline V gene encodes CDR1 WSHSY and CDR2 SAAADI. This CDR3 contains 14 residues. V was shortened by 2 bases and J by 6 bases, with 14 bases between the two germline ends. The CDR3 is CASSEAPRLGEQYF. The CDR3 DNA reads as TGCGCCAGCAGTGAGGCACCCAGGCTTGGCGAGCAGTACTTC.

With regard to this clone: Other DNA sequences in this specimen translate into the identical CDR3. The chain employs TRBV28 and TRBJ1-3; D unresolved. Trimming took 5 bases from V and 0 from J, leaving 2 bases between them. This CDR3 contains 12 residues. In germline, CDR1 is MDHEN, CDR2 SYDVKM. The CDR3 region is CASSRSGNTIYF. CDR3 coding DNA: TGTGCCAGCAGTCGCTCTGGAAACACCATATATTTT.

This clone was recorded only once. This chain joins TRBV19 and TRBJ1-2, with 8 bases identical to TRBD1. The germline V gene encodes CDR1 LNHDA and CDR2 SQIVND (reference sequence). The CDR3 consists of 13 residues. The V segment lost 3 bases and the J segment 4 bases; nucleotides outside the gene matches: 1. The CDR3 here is CASSIQGAYGYTF. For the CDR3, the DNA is TGTGCCAGTAGTATTCAGGGGGCCTATGGCTACACCTTC. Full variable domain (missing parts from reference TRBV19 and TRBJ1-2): DGGITQSPKYLFRKEGQNVTLSCEQNLNHDAMYWYRQDPGQGLRLIYYSQIVNDFQKGDIAEGYSVSREKKESFPLTVTSAQKNPTAFYLCASSIQGAYGYTFGSGTRLTVV.

The CDR3 coding sequence is TGTGCCAGCAGCGAAACAGGGGACTACGAGCAGTACTTC. Its protein product is CASSETGDYEQYF. The chain has TRBV9 and TRBJ2-7, with TRBD1 identical over 7 bases. Trimming removed 3 bases from V and 3 bases from J; junction bases left unmatched: 3. Germline CDR1 is SGDLS and CDR2 is YYNGEE. This CDR3 comprises 13 residues.

In nucleotides, the CDR3 is TGTGCCACCAGTGAAGGGACCTCGGAAAAACTGTTTTTT. Translating gives CATSEGTSEKLFF. The gene calls are TRBV24-1 and TRBJ1-4; D might be TRBD1 (5 bases). The germline V and J ends were trimmed by 4 bases and 8 bases, with 10 bases remaining between them. Germline V gene lookup returns CDR1 KGHDR and CDR2 SFDVKD. This CDR3 spans 13 amino acids.

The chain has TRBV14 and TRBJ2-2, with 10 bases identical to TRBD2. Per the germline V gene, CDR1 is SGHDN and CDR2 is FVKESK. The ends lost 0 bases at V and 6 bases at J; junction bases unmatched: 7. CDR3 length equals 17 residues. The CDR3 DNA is TGTGCCAGCAGCCAAGATGCTCGCGGACTAGCGGCCGGGGAGCTGTTTTTT. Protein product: CASSQDARGLAAGELFF.